Listed here are 19 T cell receptor beta chains from one sample, sequenced in a study of T-cell reconstitution after alpha-beta-depleted transplantation in children. Molecular barcoding with unique molecular identifiers was used for the TCRbeta library. TCRdb passed the PCR reads through MiXCR, listing each CDR3 protein once. Of 100,000 to 120,000 distinct CDR3 sequences listed, almost 6.5% were seen once; the top ten hold roughly 24%. Material: PBMCs, mostly from graft donor cells, obtained 360 days after TCRalphabeta/CD19-depleted stem cell transplant. All receptors derive from a male patient aged 2-15 years who had a stem cell transplant for acute lymphoblastic leukemia, so the T cells may come from the graft donor.

The chain is built from TRBV6-1 and TRBJ2-1; 8 nucleotides line up with TRBD1. Per the germline V gene, CDR1 is MNHNS and CDR2 is SASEGT. The V segment lost 2 bases and the J segment 0 bases; nucleotides outside the gene matches: 3. This CDR3 spans 16 amino acids. DNA of the CDR3: TGTGCCAGCAGTGAATGGACAGGGAGCTCCTACAATGAGCAGTTCTTC. Translating gives CASSEWTGSSYNEQFF.

This clonotype was observed many times. This rearrangement joins TRBV10-3 to TRBJ2-1, with D unresolved. From germline, CDR1 is ENHRY and CDR2 SYGVKD. Trimming left V 2 bases short and J 0 bases short, with 14 bases between. This CDR3 has 17 amino acids. The CDR3 is CAISETSLPSSYNEQFF. CDR3 DNA: TGTGCCATCAGTGAGACTTCGCTTCCTAGCTCCTACAATGAGCAGTTCTTC.

The CDR3 DNA is TGTGCCAGCAGTCCTTTAGAGGGCCGGGGGACTGAAGCTTTCTTT. Translation: CASSPLEGRGTEAFF. The chain recombines TRBV9 with TRBJ1-1, with D possibly TRBD1 on 5 matching bases. The germline V gene encodes CDR1 SGDLS and CDR2 YYNGEE. The CDR3 consists of 15 residues. The V end lost 5 bases, the J end lost 5 bases, and 19 bases lay between the germline ends.

This clonotype was seen at least ten times. The gene calls are TRBV24-1 and TRBJ2-6; the D is unclear. Trimming took off 0 bases at V and 12 bases at J, with 2 bases between the two ends. Germline V gene data show CDR1 as KGHDR and CDR2 as SFDVKD. There are 11 residues in the CDR3. Here the CDR3 DNA reads TGTGCCACCAGTGATTTGAGCGTCCTGACTTTC. As protein: CATSDLSVLTF.

This clonotype was observed at least ten times. J is TRBJ1-2 and V is TRBV12-3 or TRBV12-4; no clear D gene. The CDR3 is 13 amino acids. V was clipped by 7 bases and J by 4 bases, with 13 bases between them. The CDR3 bases are TGTGCCAGCACCCTCGGAAGTACCTATGGCTACACCTTC. Its protein product is CASTLGSTYGYTF.

This clonotype was seen a few times. The rearrangement uses TRBV6-2 or TRBV6-3 and TRBJ2-6, with D perhaps matching TRBD1 or TRBD2 (5 bases each). Germline-derived CDR1 and CDR2 are MNHEY and SVGEGT. V was shortened by 0 bases and J by 1 base, with 13 bases between the two germline ends. The CDR3 is 18 amino acids. The CDR3 reads CASSYSAGRFSGANVLTF. DNA of the CDR3: TGTGCCAGCAGTTACTCGGCAGGGAGATTTTCTGGGGCCAACGTCCTGACTTTC.

This clonotype was detected a few times. The chain joins TRBV9 to TRBJ2-1, with TRBD2 identical over 10 bases. The CDR3 loop spans 17 amino acids. The ends lost 0 bases at V and 7 bases at J; junction bases unmatched: 10. CDR1 and CDR2 from the germline V gene are SGDLS and YYNGEE. This CDR3 reads CASSVEGSGRMSNEQFF. The CDR3 DNA reads TGTGCCAGCAGCGTAGAAGGTAGCGGGAGGATGTCGAATGAGCAGTTCTTC.

This clonotype has only a few counts. This chain uses TRBV4-2 with TRBJ1-2; D gene unclear. Trimming stripped 0 bases from V and 8 bases from J, with 7 bases between. The CDR3 contains 12 residues. CDR1 is LGHNA and CDR2 is YNFKEQ in the germline V gene. The CDR3 coding sequence is TGTGCCAGCAGCCAAGAAGGCGAGGGCTACACCTTC. This encodes CASSQEGEGYTF.

At least ten counts were recorded for this clonotype. The chain carries TRBV20-1 and TRBJ2-7, with 10 bases fitting TRBD2. V lost 3 bases to trimming and J lost 2 bases; unmatched junction nucleotides: 10. CDR1 and CDR2 from the germline V gene are DFQATT and SNEGSKA (reference sequence). The CDR3 runs 16 residues. The CDR3 loop is CSASHRSGRVTYEQYF. CDR3 bases: TGCAGTGCTAGCCACCGGAGCGGGAGGGTAACCTACGAGCAGTACTTC.

This clonotype was detected ten times or more. The gene calls are TRBV5-1 and TRBJ2-4, with 11 bases matching TRBD1. The trim removed 0 bases at V and 2 bases at J, leaving 1 base unmatched. The V gene's germline CDR1 is SGHRS and CDR2 YFSETQ. The CDR3 runs to 16 residues. CDR3 region: CASSLGDRGTKNIQYF. Here the CDR3 DNA reads TGCGCCAGCAGCTTGGGGGACAGGGGGACCAAAAACATTCAGTACTTC.

This clonotype appeared a single time. The rearrangement uses TRBV7-6 and TRBJ2-3, with D perhaps being TRBD1 or TRBD2 (5 bases each). Looked up from germline, CDR1 is SGHVS and CDR2 is FNYEAQ. Trimming cost V 1 base and J 9 bases, with 14 bases left between them. This CDR3 has 14 amino acids. The CDR3 region has the DNA TGTGCCAGCAGCTTAGGGGAGAGGGGCATAACGCAGTATTTT. Amino acid sequence: CASSLGERGITQYF.

This clonotype was counted at least ten times. The V call is TRBV12-3 or TRBV12-4, the J call TRBJ1-1; unclear D gene. The CDR3 consists of 14 residues. Trimming stripped 6 bases from V and 1 base from J, with 12 bases between. As DNA, the CDR3 is TGTGCCAGCAGCCGACCGGGGAGGAACACTGAAGCTTTCTTT. Translating gives CASSRPGRNTEAFF.

The rearrangement joins TRBV5-6 to TRBJ2-2; D unresolved. Looked up from germline, CDR1 is SGHDT and CDR2 is YYEEEE. The V gene lost 4 bases and the J gene lost 2 bases, with 21 bases spanning the gap. This CDR3 has 18 amino acids. CDR3 amino acids: CASSLVEHTFFNTGELFF. The CDR3 DNA is TGTGCCAGCAGCCTTGTGGAGCATACTTTCTTTAACACCGGGGAGCTGTTTTTT. The variable domain in full, completed from reference TRBV5-6 and TRBJ2-2, reads DAGVTQSPTHLIKTRGQQVTLRCSPKSGHDTVSWYQQALGQGPQFIFQYYEEEERQRGNFPDRFSGHQFPNYSSELNVNALLLGDSALYLCASSLVEHTFFNTGELFFGEGSRLTVL.

This clonotype was observed at least ten times. The CDR3 DNA sequence: TGCGCCAGCAGCTTGGAAAGGGCCGTCACAGATACGCAGTATTTT. Translation gives CASSLERAVTDTQYF. This chain uses TRBV5-1 with TRBJ2-3; D remains ambiguous. The length of the CDR3 is 15 residues. The germline V gene encodes CDR1 SGHRS and CDR2 YFSETQ. The V end lost 0 bases, the J end lost 2 bases, and 10 bases lay between the germline ends.

This clonotype was counted many times. The chain carries TRBV29-1 and TRBJ2-5; no reliable D call. CDR1 is SQVTM, CDR2 ANQGSEA, per germline. V was trimmed by 5 bases and J by 3 bases, leaving 10 bases between them. The CDR3 is made up of 12 amino acids. CDR3 loop: CSVKADEETQYF. CDR3 DNA: TGCAGCGTTAAGGCTGATGAAGAGACCCAGTACTTC.

This clonotype was recorded many times. V is TRBV28 and J is TRBJ2-1; TRBD2 agrees at 9 bases. CDR3 length equals 18 residues. Looked up from germline, CDR1 is MDHEN and CDR2 is SYDVKM. J lost 7 bases, V lost 5 bases, and 18 bases had no gene match. CDR3 sequence reads: CASSPLGLAPSRRNEQFF. In DNA, the CDR3 is TGTGCCAGCAGTCCCCTCGGACTAGCGCCGAGTCGACGGAATGAGCAGTTCTTC.

Many counts were recorded for this clonotype. This chain connects TRBV29-1 to TRBJ1-3; D uncertain. This CDR3 region has 13 residues. CDR1 is SQVTM and CDR2 is ANQGSEA in the germline V gene. Trimming stripped 6 bases from V and 0 bases from J, with 9 bases between. Here the CDR3 reads CSVALGSGNTIYF. CDR3 coding DNA: TGCAGCGTGGCCTTAGGCTCTGGAAACACCATATATTTT. The entire variable domain, with the rest obtained from reference TRBV29-1 and TRBJ1-3, is as follows: SAVISQKPSRDICQRGTSLTIQCQVDSQVTMMFWYRQQPGQSLTLIATANQGSEATYESGFVIDKFPISRPNLTFSTLTVSNMSPEDSSIYLCSVALGSGNTIYFGEGSWLTVV.

This clonotype has at least ten counts. This chain joins TRBV21-1 and TRBJ2-4; the table's D call TRBD1 went unverified against the DNA. TRBV21-1 is a known pseudogene. The CDR3 length is 18 residues. This CDR3 reads CASSKEAGQGAGKGIQYF. The CDR3 DNA is TGTGCCAGCAGCAAAGAGGCGGGACAGGGAGCCGGGAAGGGCATTCAGTACTTC.

The chain combines TRBV20-1 with TRBJ2-3; 9 nucleotides line up with TRBD2. Trimming at V came to 0 bases and at J to 2 bases, leaving 9 bases not matched to a gene. There are 17 residues in the CDR3. CDR1 is DFQATT, CDR2 SNEGSKA, per germline (reference sequence). CDR3 loop: CSARDSSSGTITDTQYF. DNA for the CDR3: TGCAGTGCTAGAGATAGCTCTAGCGGGACAATCACAGATACGCAGTATTTT.